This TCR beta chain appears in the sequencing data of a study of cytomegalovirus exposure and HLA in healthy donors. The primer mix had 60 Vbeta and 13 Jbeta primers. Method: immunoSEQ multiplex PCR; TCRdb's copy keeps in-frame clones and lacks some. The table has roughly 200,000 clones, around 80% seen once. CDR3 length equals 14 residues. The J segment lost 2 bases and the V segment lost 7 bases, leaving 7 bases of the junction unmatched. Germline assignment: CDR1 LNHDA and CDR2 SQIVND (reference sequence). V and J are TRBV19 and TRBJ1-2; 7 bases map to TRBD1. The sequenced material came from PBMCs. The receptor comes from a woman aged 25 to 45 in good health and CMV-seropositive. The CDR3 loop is CASKRPGGNYGYTF. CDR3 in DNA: TGTGCCAGTAAGCGACCAGGGGGAAACTATGGCTACACCTTC.